Listed here is a single TCR beta chain. Its specificity is not known. This sample is drawn from a study of shared clonotypes between healthy human individuals. Notes on the study in general: The diversity represented, both genetic and in exposure history, was limited by few donors.

The CDR3 loop spans 16 amino acids. In germline, CDR1 is KGHSH, CDR2 LQKENI. V shed 1 base and J 0 bases; nucleotides not matched to a gene: 0. The assay was immunoSEQ multiplex PCR, and TCRdb's table has in-frame clones only and misses some. The sample carries millions of clones, over 85% recorded once. This receptor was obtained from a young man in good health. Some clones in this sample may be carry-over from other donors' samples. What was sequenced was naive CD4+ T cells from PBMCs. Subset in this sample: CD45RA+ positively selected. The V gene is TRBV18, the J gene TRBJ1-5; the match to TRBD1 covers 10 bases. CDR3 in amino acids: CASSPRDRGSNQPQHF. Here the CDR3 DNA reads TGTGCCAGCTCACCACGGGACAGGGGTAGCAATCAGCCCCAGCATTTT.